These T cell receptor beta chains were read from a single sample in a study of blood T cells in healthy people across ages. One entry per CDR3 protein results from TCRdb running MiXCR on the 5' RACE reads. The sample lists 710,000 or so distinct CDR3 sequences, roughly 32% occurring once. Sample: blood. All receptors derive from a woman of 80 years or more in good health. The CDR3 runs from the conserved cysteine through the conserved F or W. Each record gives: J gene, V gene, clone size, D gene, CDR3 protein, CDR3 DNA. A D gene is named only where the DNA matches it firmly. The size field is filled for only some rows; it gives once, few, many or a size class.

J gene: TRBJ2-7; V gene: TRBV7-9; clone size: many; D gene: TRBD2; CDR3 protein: CASSPRTSYEQYF; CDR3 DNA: TGTGCCAGCAGCCCCCGGACTAGTTACGAGCAGTACTTC
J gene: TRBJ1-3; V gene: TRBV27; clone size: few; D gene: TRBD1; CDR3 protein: CASSPGTGAASGNTIYF; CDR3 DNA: TGTGCCAGCAGTCCCGGGACAGGGGCTGCCTCTGGAAACACCATATATTTT
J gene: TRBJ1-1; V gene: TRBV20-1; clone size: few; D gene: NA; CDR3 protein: CRGLGGIEAFF; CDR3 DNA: TGCAGGGGGCTAGGGGGTATAGAAGCTTTCTTT
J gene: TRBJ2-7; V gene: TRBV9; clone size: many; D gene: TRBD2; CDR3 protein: CARRAGGPDSDEQYF; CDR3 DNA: TGTGCCAGACGAGCGGGGGGGCCAGATTCGGACGAGCAGTACTTC
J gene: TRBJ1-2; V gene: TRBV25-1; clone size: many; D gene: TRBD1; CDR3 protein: CASSESTGGGYTF; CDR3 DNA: TGTGCCAGCAGTGAGTCGACAGGGGGAGGCTACACCTTC
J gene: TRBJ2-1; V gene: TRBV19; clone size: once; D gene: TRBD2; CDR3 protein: CASSPRQGPGTSVRQFF; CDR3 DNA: TGTGCCAGTAGTCCGAGACAGGGTCCCGGGACTAGCGTTAGACAGTTCTTC
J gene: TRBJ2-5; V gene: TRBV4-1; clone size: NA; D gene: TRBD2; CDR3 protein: CASSQVAGVEETQYF; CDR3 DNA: TGCGCCAGCAGCCAAGTAGCGGGAGTGGAAGAGACCCAGTACTTC
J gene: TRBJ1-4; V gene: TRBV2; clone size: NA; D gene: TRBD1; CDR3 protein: CAIPGGERYSEELFF; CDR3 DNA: TGTGCCATACCAGGGGGCGAGCGGTACTCTGAAGAACTGTTTTTT
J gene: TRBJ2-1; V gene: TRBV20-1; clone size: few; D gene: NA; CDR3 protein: CSARPGHRGNEQFF; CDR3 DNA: TGCAGTGCTAGACCGGGCCATAGAGGCAATGAGCAGTTCTTC
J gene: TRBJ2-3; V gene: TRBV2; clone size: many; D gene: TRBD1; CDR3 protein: CASRRPGTASTDTQYF; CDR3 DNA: TGTGCCAGCAGGCGGCCCGGGACAGCGAGCACAGATACGCAGTATTTT
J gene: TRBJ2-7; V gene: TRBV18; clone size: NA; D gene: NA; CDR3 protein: CASSPGKVFWDEQYF; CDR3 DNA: TGTGCCAGCTCACCCGGTAAGGTGTTCTGGGACGAGCAGTACTTC
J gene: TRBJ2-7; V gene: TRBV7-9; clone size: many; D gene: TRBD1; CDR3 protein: CASSRAAGTDSYEQYF; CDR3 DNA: TGTGCCAGCAGCCGAGCGGCCGGGACAGACTCCTACGAGCAGTACTTC
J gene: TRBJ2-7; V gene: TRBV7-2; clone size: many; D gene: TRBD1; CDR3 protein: CASSPPTGTGGYEQYF; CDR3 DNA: TGTGCCAGCAGCCCCCCTACCGGGACAGGGGGCTACGAGCAGTACTTC
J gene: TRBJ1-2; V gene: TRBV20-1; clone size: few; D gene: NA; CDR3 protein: CSARDTRDCGYTF; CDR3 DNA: TGCAGTGCTAGAGATACCCGGGACTGTGGCTACACCTTC
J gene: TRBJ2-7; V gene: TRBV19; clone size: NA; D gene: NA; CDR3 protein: CASSFSPGVGSYEQYF; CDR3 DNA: TGTGCCAGCAGCTTTTCTCCAGGCGTCGGCTCCTACGAGCAGTACTTC
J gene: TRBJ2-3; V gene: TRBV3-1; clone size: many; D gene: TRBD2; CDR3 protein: CASSPSGGALDTQYF; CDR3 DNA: TGTGCCAGCAGCCCCAGCGGGGGGGCCCTAGATACGCAGTATTTT
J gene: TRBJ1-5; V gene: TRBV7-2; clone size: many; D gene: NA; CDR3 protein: CASSLDLGNGNQPQHF; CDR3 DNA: TGTGCCAGCAGCTTAGATTTGGGGAACGGCAATCAGCCCCAGCATTTT
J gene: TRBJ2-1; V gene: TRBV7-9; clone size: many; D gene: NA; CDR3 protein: CASSLAGRGGNEQFF; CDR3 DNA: TGTGCCAGCAGCTTAGCCGGAAGGGGGGGCAATGAGCAGTTCTTC
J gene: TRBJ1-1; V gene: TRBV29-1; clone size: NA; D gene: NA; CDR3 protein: CSVVDGGNTEAFF; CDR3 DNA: TGCAGCGTTGTTGACGGGGGGAACACTGAAGCTTTCTTT
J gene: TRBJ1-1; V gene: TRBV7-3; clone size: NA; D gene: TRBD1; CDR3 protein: CASSQVPGTAHEAFF; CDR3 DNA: TGTGCCAGCAGCCAAGTGCCCGGGACAGCTCATGAAGCTTTCTTT
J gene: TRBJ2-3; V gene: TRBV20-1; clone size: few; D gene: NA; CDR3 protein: CSARDPPKDTQYF; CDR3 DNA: TGCAGTGCTAGAGATCCCCCGAAGGATACGCAGTATTTT
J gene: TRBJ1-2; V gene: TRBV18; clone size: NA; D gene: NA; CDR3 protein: CASSPFMGGYTF; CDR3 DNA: TGTGCCAGCTCACCATTTATGGGTGGCTACACCTTC
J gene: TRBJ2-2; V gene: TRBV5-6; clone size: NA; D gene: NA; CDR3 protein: CASSLPDHTGELFF; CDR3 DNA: TGTGCCAGCAGCTTGCCGGACCACACCGGGGAGCTGTTTTTT
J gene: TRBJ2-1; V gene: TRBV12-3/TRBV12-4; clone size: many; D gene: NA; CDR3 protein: CASSPIYNEQFF; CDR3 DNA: TGTGCCAGCAGTCCCATCTACAATGAGCAGTTCTTC
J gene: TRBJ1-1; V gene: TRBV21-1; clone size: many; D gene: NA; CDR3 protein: CASSKVGAPCAEAFF; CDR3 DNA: TGTGCCAGCAGCAAAGTGGGCGCCCCATGCGCTGAAGCTTTCTTT
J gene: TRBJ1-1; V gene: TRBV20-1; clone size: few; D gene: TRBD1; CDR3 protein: CSASPGQMNTEAFF; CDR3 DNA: TGCAGTGCTAGCCCGGGACAGATGAACACTGAAGCTTTCTTT
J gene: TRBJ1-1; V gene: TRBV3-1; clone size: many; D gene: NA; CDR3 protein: CASSRLGGNTEAFF; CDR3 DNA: TGTGCCAGCAGCCGACTTGGGGGGAACACTGAAGCTTTCTTT
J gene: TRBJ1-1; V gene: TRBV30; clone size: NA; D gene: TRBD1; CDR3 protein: CACRDYNRDRANTEAFF; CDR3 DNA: TGTGCCTGTCGGGATTATAACCGGGACAGGGCGAACACTGAAGCTTTCTTT
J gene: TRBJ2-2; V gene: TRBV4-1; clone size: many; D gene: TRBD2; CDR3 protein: CASSQSGGGVNTGELFF; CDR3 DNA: TGCGCCAGCAGCCAATCCGGCGGGGGGGTGAACACCGGGGAGCTGTTTTTT
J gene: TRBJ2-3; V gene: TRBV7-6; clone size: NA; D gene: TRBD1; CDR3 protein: CASSLGPPGQGAQTSSGTQYF; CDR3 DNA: TGTGCCAGCAGCTTAGGCCCCCCGGGACAGGGGGCGCAGACTAGCTCAGGGACGCAGTATTTT
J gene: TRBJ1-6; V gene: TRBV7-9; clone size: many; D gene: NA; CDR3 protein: CASSPGQSNSPLHF; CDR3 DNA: TGTGCCAGCAGCCCCGGACAGAGTAATTCACCCCTCCACTTT
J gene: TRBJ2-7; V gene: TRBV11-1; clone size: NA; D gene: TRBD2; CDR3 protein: CASRGPAGAYEQYF; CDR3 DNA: TGTGCCAGCAGGGGGCCAGCGGGGGCCTACGAGCAGTACTTC
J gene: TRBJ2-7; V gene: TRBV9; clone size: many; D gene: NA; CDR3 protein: CASSAGDSSYEQYF; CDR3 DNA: TGTGCCAGCAGCGCCGGGGACTCAAGCTACGAGCAGTACTTC
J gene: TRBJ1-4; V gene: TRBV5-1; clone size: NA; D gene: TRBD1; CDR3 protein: CASGQGDRDEKLFF; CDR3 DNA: TGCGCCAGCGGCCAGGGGGACAGGGACGAAAAACTGTTTTTT
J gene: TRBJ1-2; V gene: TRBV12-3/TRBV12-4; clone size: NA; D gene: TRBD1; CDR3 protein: CASSTWDSYGYTF; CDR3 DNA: TGTGCCAGCAGTACTTGGGACAGCTATGGCTACACCTTC
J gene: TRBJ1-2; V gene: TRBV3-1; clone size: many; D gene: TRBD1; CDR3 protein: CASSLTKGQAGYTF; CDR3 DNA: TGTGCCAGCAGCCTAACTAAGGGACAGGCGGGCTACACCTTC
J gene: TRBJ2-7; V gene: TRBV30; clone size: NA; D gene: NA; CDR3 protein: CAWSVSLQGQYF; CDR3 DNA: TGTGCCTGGAGTGTAAGCCTCCAAGGGCAGTACTTC
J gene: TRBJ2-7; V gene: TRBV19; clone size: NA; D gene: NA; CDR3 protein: CASSMGWPYEQYF; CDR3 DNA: TGTGCCAGTAGTATGGGGTGGCCTTACGAGCAGTACTTC
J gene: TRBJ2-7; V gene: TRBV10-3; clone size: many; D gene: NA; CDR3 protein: CAISQGRSYRVSYEQYF; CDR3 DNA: TGTGCCATCAGTCAAGGCAGGTCATACAGGGTCTCCTACGAGCAGTACTTC
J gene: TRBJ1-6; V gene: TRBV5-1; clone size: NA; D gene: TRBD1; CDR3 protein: CASSEGQGVYNSPLHF; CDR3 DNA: TGCGCCAGCAGCGAGGGACAGGGGGTCTATAATTCACCCCTCCACTTT
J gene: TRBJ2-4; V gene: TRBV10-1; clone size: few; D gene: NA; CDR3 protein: CASEFDGQYF; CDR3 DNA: TGCGCCAGCGAGTTTGACGGGCAGTACTTC
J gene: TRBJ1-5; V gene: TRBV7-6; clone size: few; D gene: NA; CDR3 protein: CASSLSINQPQHF; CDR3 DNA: TGTGCCAGCAGCTTATCCATCAATCAGCCCCAGCATTTT
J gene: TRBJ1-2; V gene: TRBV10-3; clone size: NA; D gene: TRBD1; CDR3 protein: CAISEAGQGRYGYTF; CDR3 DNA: TGTGCCATCAGTGAGGCCGGACAGGGAAGATATGGCTACACCTTC
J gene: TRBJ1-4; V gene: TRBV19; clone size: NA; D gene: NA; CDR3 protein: CASRTGLTATNEKLFF; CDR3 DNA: TGTGCCAGTAGGACCGGACTGACAGCAACTAATGAAAAACTGTTTTTT
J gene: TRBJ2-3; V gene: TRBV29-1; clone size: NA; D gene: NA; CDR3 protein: CSATDPTSMGYF; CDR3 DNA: TGCAGCGCCACGGACCCGACCTCCATGGGGTATTTT